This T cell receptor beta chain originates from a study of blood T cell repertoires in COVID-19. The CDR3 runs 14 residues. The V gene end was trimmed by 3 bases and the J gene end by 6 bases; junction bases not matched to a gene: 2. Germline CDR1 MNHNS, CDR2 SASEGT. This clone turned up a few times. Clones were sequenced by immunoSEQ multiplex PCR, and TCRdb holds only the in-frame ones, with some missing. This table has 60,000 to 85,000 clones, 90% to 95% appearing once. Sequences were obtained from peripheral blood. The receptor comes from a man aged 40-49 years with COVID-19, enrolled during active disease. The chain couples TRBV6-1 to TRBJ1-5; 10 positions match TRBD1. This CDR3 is CASSEGQGSQPQHF. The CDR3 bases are TGTGCCAGCAGTGAGGGACAGGGGAGTCAGCCCCAGCATTTT.